This T cell receptor (beta chain) was recovered during a study of T-cell reconstitution after alpha-beta-depleted transplantation in children. Broader study findings: A year post-transplant, T-cell counts and diversity derived mostly from newly produced T cells. Elevated TCRbeta diversity at day 60 was traced, in some patients, to surviving recipient T cells and thymic progenitors.

Molecular barcoding with unique molecular identifiers was used for the TCRbeta library. TCRdb reprocessed the PCR reads via MiXCR and lists one record per CDR3 protein. Of a few hundred thousand distinct CDR3 sequences listed, around 20% are singletons. As to this clonotype: Its specificity is unknown.

Looked up from germline, CDR1 is DFQATT and CDR2 is SNEGSKA (reference sequence). With 0 bases removed from V and 12 bases from J, the gap between germline ends came to 18 bases. The length of the CDR3 is 15 residues. The sequence was obtained from a male patient younger than 18 who had a stem cell transplant for acute lymphoblastic leukemia, so the T cells may come from the graft donor. The chain couples TRBV20-1 to TRBJ1-6; a possible D gene is TRBD1 (5 bases). Material: PBMCs, mostly from graft donor cells, obtained 180 days after TCRalphabeta/CD19-depleted stem cell transplant. CDR3 sequence reads: CSARDGGSVIEPLHF. The CDR3 nucleotides read TGCAGTGCTAGAGATGGGGGGAGCGTAATTGAACCCCTCCACTTT.